This T cell receptor (beta chain) emerged from a study of blood T cells in healthy people across ages. This clonotype was detected only once. A J-beta primer mix and a sample-barcoded 5' primer were used in a second PCR of about 6 to 12 cycles. TCRdb recomputed calls from the 5' RACE reads with MiXCR, one row per CDR3 protein. The table records hundreds of thousands of distinct CDR3 sequences, about 30% of them present only once. The source material was blood. The sequence was obtained from a woman of 80 years or more in good health.

The CDR3 DNA reads TGTGCCAGCAGGCGACAGGGGGGAACGGACGAGCAGTACTTC. Residues: CASRRQGGTDEQYF. The chain has TRBV12-3 or TRBV12-4 and TRBJ2-7, with TRBD1 identical over 9 bases. Trimming at V came to 6 bases and at J to 5 bases, leaving 8 bases not matched to a gene. There are 14 residues in the CDR3.